This T cell receptor beta chain comes out of a study of CXCR3-negative and CXCR3-positive naive CD8 T cells. UMI-labeled 5' RACE TRB cDNA libraries were prepared from the cells. TCRdb reprocessed the 5' RACE reads and reports one entry per CDR3 protein, with no DNA. This table lists fewer than 80,000 distinct CDR3 sequences. Notes on this clonotype: Its target is not known.

Findings and limits, study-wide: Memory, not naive, CXCR3-negative and CXCR3-positive cells differed in TRBV-TRBJ usage.

Naivety in CD8+ T cells corresponded to a CD45RO-CCR7+CD27+CD95- phenotype. Sequencing input: naive CXCR3- CD8+ T cells from blood. Subset noted: CD45RO-CCR7+CD27+CD95- naive CD8+ T cells lacking CXCR3 (TNR3-). The clonotype comes from a human donor in good health. Some clones in this sample may be carry-over from other donors' samples.

The chain's CDR3 is CATSREEGLGRDGYTF. The chain recombines TRBV15 with TRBJ1-2; the D call from TCRdb, TRBD1, cannot be confirmed without DNA. CDR1 is LNHNV and CDR2 is YYDKDF in the germline V gene (reference sequence). This CDR3 contains 16 residues.